The 23 T cell receptor beta chains below all came from one sample that was sequenced in a study of cytomegalovirus exposure and HLA in healthy donors. Primers included in the PCR were 60 Vbeta and 13 Jbeta primers. Generated by immunoSEQ multiplex PCR, the TCRdb table keeps only in-frame clones and is missing some. The sample records 150,000 to 200,000 clones, roughly four fifths being singletons. The source material was PBMCs. The receptors shown here come from a middle-aged man in good health and CMV-seropositive.

The J gene is TRBJ2-2, the V gene TRBV5-5; 9 positions agree with TRBD1. Germline trimming cut 3 bases from V and 7 bases from J; bases unmatched to any gene: 10. Per the germline V gene, CDR1 is SGHKS and CDR2 is YYEKEE (reference sequence). This CDR3 contains 16 residues. CDR3 sequence reads: CASSSRDRAGDGELFF. The CDR3 bases are TGTGCCAGCAGCTCCCGGGACAGGGCGGGTGACGGGGAGCTGTTTTTT.

The CDR3 spells CASSPGGTEDQETQYF. Written as DNA, the CDR3 is TGTGCCAGCAGCCCAGGGGGGACAGAAGACCAAGAGACCCAGTACTTC. This chain uses TRBV28 with TRBJ2-5; possibly TRBD1 for D (7 bases). V was trimmed by 6 bases and J by 0 bases, leaving 17 bases between them. The CDR3 consists of 16 residues. Germline V gene data show CDR1 as MDHEN and CDR2 as SYDVKM.

The genes are TRBV11-2 and TRBJ2-5; 8 bases align to TRBD1. The CDR3 loop spans 16 amino acids. CDR1 and CDR2 from the germline V gene are SGHAT and FQNNGV. Trimming took 5 bases from V and 1 from J; bases not matched to a gene: 9. CDR3 DNA: TGTGCCAGCAGCCGCAGAGGGACAGGTACCCAAGAGACCCAGTACTTC. Protein sequence: CASSRRGTGTQETQYF. The full variable domain, its missing parts supplied by reference TRBV11-2 and TRBJ2-5, is EAGVAQSPRYKIIEKRQSVAFWCNPISGHATLYWYQQILGQGPKLLIQFQNNGVVDDSQLPKDRFSAERLKGVDSTLKIQPAKLEDSAVYLCASSRRGTGTQETQYFGPGTRLLVL.

This rearrangement joins TRBV6-1 to TRBJ2-1; D perhaps matches TRBD1 (6 bases). Germline values: CDR1 MNHNS, CDR2 SASEGT. The CDR3 contains 15 residues. V was cut by 0 bases and J by 2 bases, with 8 bases left in between. This CDR3 reads CASSEAGAPYNEQFF. CDR3 nucleotide sequence: TGTGCCAGCAGTGAAGCGGGGGCCCCCTACAATGAGCAGTTCTTC.

In the case of this clone: The junction departs from the called germline gene at one end, perhaps through a read error. V usage is TRBV27 and J usage is TRBJ1-6; TRBD1 matches 11 bases. The CDR3 consists of 16 residues. Per the germline V gene, CDR1 is MNHEY and CDR2 is SMNVEV (reference sequence). The CDR3 is CASSPGTGGNNSLLHF. CDR3 DNA: TGTGCCAGCAGTCCCGGGACAGGGGGGAATAATTCACTCCTCCACTTT.

This chain uses TRBV27 with TRBJ2-7, with 9 positions matching TRBD1. V was pared by 2 bases and J by 4 bases, with 6 bases of the junction left unmatched. This CDR3 has 15 amino acids. CDR1 MNHEY and CDR2 SMNVEV come from the germline V gene (reference sequence). CDR3 region: CASSLKTDRGYEQYF. Written as DNA, the CDR3 is TGTGCCAGCAGTTTAAAGACGGACAGGGGATACGAGCAGTACTTC.

This chain connects TRBV29-1 to TRBJ2-1; TRBD1 is a possible D gene (6 bases). The germline CDR1 and CDR2 sequences are SQVTM and ANQGSEA. Trimming shortened V by 7 bases and J by 0 bases, and 25 bases separated the two germline ends. The CDR3 consists of 18 residues. CDR3: CSAEDAGRDMSSYNEQFF. The CDR3 coding sequence is TGCAGCGCTGAGGATGCCGGCCGGGACATGAGCTCCTACAATGAGCAGTTCTTC.

This clone has just a few counts. This chain joins TRBV15 and TRBJ2-2; 10 nucleotides line up with TRBD1. CDR1 and CDR2 from the germline V gene are LNHNV and YYDKDF (reference sequence). V lost 5 bases and J lost 2; bases outside the gene matches: 11. The CDR3 loop spans 18 amino acids. CDR3 coding DNA: TGTGCCACCAGCCCTATTGGGGGACAGGGGCTTAACACCGGGGAGCTGTTTTTT. Translated: CATSPIGGQGLNTGELFF. Complete variable domain (other parts from reference TRBV15 and TRBJ2-2): DAMVIQNPRYQVTQFGKPVTLSCSQTLNHNVMYWYQQKSSQAPKLLFHYYDKDFNNEADTPDNFQSRRPNTSFCFLDIRSPGLGDTAMYLCATSPIGGQGLNTGELFFGEGSRLTVL.

The chain links TRBV5-5 to TRBJ2-1; 7 positions agree with TRBD1. The ends lost 0 bases at V and 1 base at J; junction bases unmatched: 4. In germline, CDR1 is SGHKS, CDR2 YYEKEE (reference sequence). The CDR3 sequence is 16 residues long. The CDR3 loop is CASSLEVRGSYNEQFF. DNA for the CDR3: TGTGCCAGCAGCTTGGAGGTCAGGGGGTCCTACAATGAGCAGTTCTTC.

The chain employs TRBV28 and TRBJ2-7, with D perhaps matching TRBD1 (5 bases). Trimming removed 2 bases from V and 5 bases from J, with 10 bases in between. This CDR3 contains 13 residues. Germline V gene data show CDR1 as MDHEN and CDR2 as SYDVKM. The CDR3 is CASSLTAGNEQYF. For the CDR3, the DNA is TGTGCCAGCAGTTTAACGGCAGGGAACGAGCAGTACTTC.

This chain links TRBV9 with TRBJ2-2; tentatively, D is TRBD2 (6 bases). The CDR3 is 15 amino acids. The V gene's germline CDR1 is SGDLS and CDR2 YYNGEE. Trimming cost V 3 bases and J 1 base, with 10 bases left between them. The CDR3 DNA reads TGTGCCAGCAGCGGAATTAGCGGGAACACCGGGGAGCTGTTTTTT. The encoded protein is CASSGISGNTGELFF.

This clone was observed a single time. CDR3 protein: CASSIGEGGSSLYEQYF. The CDR3 DNA follows: TGTGCCAGTAGTATTGGCGAAGGCGGGTCCAGCCTCTACGAGCAGTACTTC. The rearrangement links TRBV19 to TRBJ2-7, with a tentative D call TRBD2 (5 bases). Trimming took off 3 bases at V and 3 bases at J, with 21 bases between the two ends. The CDR3 has 17 amino acids. The V gene's germline CDR1 is LNHDA and CDR2 SQIVND (reference sequence).

The chain uses TRBV19 and TRBJ2-5, with 8 nucleotides matching TRBD1. The CDR3 totals 13 residues. With V trimmed by 2 bases and J by 7 bases, 3 bases remained unmatched. Germline V CDR1 and CDR2: LNHDA, SQIVND (reference sequence). The CDR3: CASSIQGAGTQYF. The DNA for the CDR3 is TGTGCCAGTAGTATACAGGGGGCGGGGACCCAGTACTTC.

The chain employs TRBV15 and TRBJ2-3; 7 nucleotides line up with TRBD2. Germline CDR1 LNHNV, CDR2 YYDKDF (reference sequence). The CDR3 totals 15 residues. J gave up 6 bases and V 5 bases, and 11 bases lay outside the gene matches. The CDR3 DNA reads as TGTGCCACCAGCCATGACGGGGGGATGGTGGATACGCAGTATTTT. Amino acid sequence: CATSHDGGMVDTQYF.

The rearrangement joins TRBV5-4 to TRBJ2-7, with TRBD2 matching over 10 bases. The CDR3 has 15 amino acids. The germline V gene encodes CDR1 SGHNT and CDR2 YYREEE (reference sequence). The J segment lost 2 bases and the V segment lost 3 bases, leaving 5 bases of the junction unmatched. This chain's CDR3 is CASSSPSGGTYEQYF. The CDR3 nucleotides are TGTGCCAGCAGCTCCCCTAGCGGGGGAACCTACGAGCAGTACTTC.

J is TRBJ1-2 and V is TRBV5-1, with D hard to call. The V end was cut by 0 bases, the J end by 6 bases, with 6 bases between. This CDR3 is 12 amino acids long. CDR1 and CDR2 from the germline V gene are SGHRS and YFSETQ. The CDR3 protein is CASSLDTDGYTF. CDR3 in DNA: TGCGCCAGCAGCTTGGACACCGATGGCTACACCTTC.

V is TRBV19 and J is TRBJ2-4, with 11 bases that match TRBD1. The J segment lost 6 bases and the V segment lost 5 bases, leaving 12 bases of the junction unmatched. The CDR3 is 17 residues long. CDR1 is LNHDA and CDR2 is SQIVND in the germline V gene (reference sequence). The CDR3 spells CASSSIPGQGGRNIQYF. CDR3 DNA: TGTGCCAGTAGTTCAATTCCGGGACAGGGGGGGAGAAACATTCAGTACTTC.

The V and J genes are TRBV30 and TRBJ1-1; a possible D gene is TRBD1 (6 bases). The CDR3 length is 13 residues. Trimming removed 3 bases at V and 3 bases at J, with 11 bases between. CDR1 and CDR2 (germline): GTSNPN, SVGIG (reference sequence). The chain's CDR3 is CAWRSGQYTEAFF. CDR3 bases: TGTGCCTGGAGGTCCGGACAGTACACTGAAGCTTTCTTT. The whole variable domain, remainder taken from reference TRBV30 and TRBJ1-1, is SQTIHQWPATLVQPVGSPLSLECTVEGTSNPNLYWYRQAAGRGLQLLFYSVGIGQISSEVPQNLSASRPQDRQFILSSKKLLLSDSGFYLCAWRSGQYTEAFFGQGTRLTVV.

This clone has more than one count but fewer than ten. The V call is TRBV7-9, the J call TRBJ2-7; the match to TRBD2 covers 11 bases. The V segment lost 8 bases and the J segment 0 bases; nucleotides outside the gene matches: 3. The CDR3 contains 14 residues. The germline gives CDR1 SEHNR, CDR2 FQNEAQ (reference sequence). This chain's CDR3 is CASGTSGSSYEQYF. The DNA of the CDR3 is TGTGCCAGCGGGACTAGCGGTTCCTCCTACGAGCAGTACTTC.

V is TRBV5-1 and J is TRBJ1-2; D perhaps matches TRBD1 (6 bases). The V gene lost 4 bases and the J gene lost 6 bases, with 16 bases spanning the gap. In germline, CDR1 is SGHRS, CDR2 YFSETQ. CDR3 size: 14 residues. CDR3 sequence: CASSRRRTEDGYTF. The CDR3 region has the DNA TGCGCCAGCAGCCGGCGCCGGACAGAGGATGGCTACACCTTC. The full variable domain, in which reference TRBV5-1 and TRBJ1-2 provide the parts outside the CDR3, is KAGVTQTPRYLIKTRGQQVTLSCSPISGHRSVSWYQQTPGQGLQFLFEYFSETQRNKGNFPGRFSGRQFSNSRSEMNVSTLELGDSALYLCASSRRRTEDGYTFGSGTRLTVV.

This chain uses TRBV28 with TRBJ1-1, with D perhaps matching TRBD1 (5 bases). V gave up 5 bases and J gave up 0 bases, with 13 bases separating them. The CDR3 extends over 15 amino acids. The germline V gene encodes CDR1 MDHEN and CDR2 SYDVKM. The CDR3 nucleotides read TGTGCCAGCAGTCCCTGGGGCAGGGTGAACACTGAAGCTTTCTTT. This gives the protein CASSPWGRVNTEAFF.

The chain couples TRBV5-8 to TRBJ1-2; the D gene is possibly TRBD1 (5 bases). Trimming took off 0 bases at V and 2 bases at J, with 11 bases between the two ends. Germline V gene data show CDR1 as SGHTS and CDR2 as YDEGEE. The CDR3 has 15 residues. CDR3 in DNA: TGTGCCAGCAGCTTGGTCGGGGGACTAAACTATGGCTACACCTTC. Translated: CASSLVGGLNYGYTF.

The chain has TRBV10-2 and TRBJ2-7, with 12 bases that match TRBD1. CDR1 and CDR2 from the germline V gene are WSHSY and SAAADI. This CDR3 is built from 15 residues. V lost 6 bases to trimming and J lost 7 bases; unmatched junction nucleotides: 10. This chain's CDR3 is CASRRGTGGSEEQYF. CDR3 DNA sequence: TGCGCCAGCAGACGTGGGACAGGGGGCTCGGAGGAGCAGTACTTC.